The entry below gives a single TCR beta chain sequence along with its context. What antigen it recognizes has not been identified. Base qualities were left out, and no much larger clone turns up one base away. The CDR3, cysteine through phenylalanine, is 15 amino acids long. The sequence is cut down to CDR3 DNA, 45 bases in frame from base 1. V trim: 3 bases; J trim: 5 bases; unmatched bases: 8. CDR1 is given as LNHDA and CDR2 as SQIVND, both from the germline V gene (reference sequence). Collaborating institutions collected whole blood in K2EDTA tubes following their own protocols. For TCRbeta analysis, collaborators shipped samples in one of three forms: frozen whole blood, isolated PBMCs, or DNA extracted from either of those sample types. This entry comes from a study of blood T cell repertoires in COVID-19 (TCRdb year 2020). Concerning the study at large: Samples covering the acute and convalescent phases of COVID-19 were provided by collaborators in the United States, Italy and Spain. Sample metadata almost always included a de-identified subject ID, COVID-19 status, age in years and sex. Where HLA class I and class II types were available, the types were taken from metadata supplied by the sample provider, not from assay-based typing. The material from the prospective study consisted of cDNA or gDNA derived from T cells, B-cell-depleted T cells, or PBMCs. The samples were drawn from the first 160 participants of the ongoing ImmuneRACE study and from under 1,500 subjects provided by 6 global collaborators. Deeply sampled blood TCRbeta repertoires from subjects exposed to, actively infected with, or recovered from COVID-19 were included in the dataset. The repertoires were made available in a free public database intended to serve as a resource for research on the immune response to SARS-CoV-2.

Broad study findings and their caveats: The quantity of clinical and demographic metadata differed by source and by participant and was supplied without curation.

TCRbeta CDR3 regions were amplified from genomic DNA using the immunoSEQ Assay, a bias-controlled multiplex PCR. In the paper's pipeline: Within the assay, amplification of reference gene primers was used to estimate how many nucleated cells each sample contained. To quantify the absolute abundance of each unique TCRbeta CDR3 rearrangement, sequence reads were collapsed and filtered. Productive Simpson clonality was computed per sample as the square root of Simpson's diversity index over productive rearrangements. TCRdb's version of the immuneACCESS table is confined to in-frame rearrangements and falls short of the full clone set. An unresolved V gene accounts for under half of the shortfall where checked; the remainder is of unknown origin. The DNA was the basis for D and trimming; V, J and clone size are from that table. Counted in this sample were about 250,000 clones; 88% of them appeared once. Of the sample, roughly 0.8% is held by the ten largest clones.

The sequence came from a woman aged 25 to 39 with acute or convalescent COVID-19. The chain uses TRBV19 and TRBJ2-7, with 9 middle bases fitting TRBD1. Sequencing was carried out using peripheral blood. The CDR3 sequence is CASSMGTGMNNEQYF. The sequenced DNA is TGTGCCAGTAGTATGGGGACAGGGATGAACAACGAGCAGTACTTC. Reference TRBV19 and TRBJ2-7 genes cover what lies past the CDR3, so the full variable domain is DGGITQSPKYLFRKEGQNVTLSCEQNLNHDAMYWYRQDPGQGLRLIYYSQIVNDFQKGDIAEGYSVSREKKESFPLTVTSAQKNPTAFYLCASSMGTGMNNEQYFGPGTRLTVT.